Below, one T cell receptor (beta chain) is given with its context. The specificity of this receptor is unknown. Per-base qualities were not stored, and no clone one base away is much larger. Sequences LNHDA (CDR1) and SQIVND (CDR2) are obtained from the germline V gene (reference sequence). The CDR3 sequence holds 13 residues, the cysteine and phenylalanine included. Kept here is only the CDR3 DNA, which spans 39 bases and is read in frame from base 1. Trimming takes 5 bases from V and 6 bases from J, and the germline ends sit 10 bases apart. This specimen comes from a study of blood T cell repertoires in COVID-19 (dated by TCRdb to the early 2020s). Describing the broader study: Samples from collaborators originated in the United States, Italy and Spain and spanned both the acute and convalescent phases of COVID-19. The repertoires were made available in a free public database intended to serve as a resource for research on the immune response to SARS-CoV-2. A de-identified subject ID, COVID-19 status, age in years and sex were almost always included in the sample metadata. Subjects who had been exposed to COVID-19, were actively infected with it, or had recovered from it provided the deeply sampled blood TCRbeta repertoires that made up the dataset. The prospective study material was composed of cDNA or gDNA derived from T cells, B-cell-depleted T cells, or PBMCs. Samples were obtained from the ongoing ImmuneRACE study (first 160 participants) and from 1,254 subjects provided by 6 global collaborators. Where available, HLA class I and class II types were taken from metadata supplied by the sample provider and were not determined by assay-based typing. The full study reports these points: The amount of clinical and demographic metadata varied by source and participant and was provided uncurated.

The immunoSEQ Assay, a bias-controlled multiplex PCR, was used to amplify TCRbeta CDR3 regions from genomic DNA. The paper's data handling went like this. Within the assay, amplification of reference gene primers was used to estimate how many nucleated cells each sample contained. Sequence reads were collapsed and filtered to measure the absolute abundance of every unique TCRbeta CDR3 rearrangement. For each sample, productive Simpson clonality was calculated as the square root of Simpson's diversity index across productive rearrangements. In TCRdb, the immuneACCESS table is reduced to in-frame sequences with V and J assigned. These tables do not hold every clone; where another copy was compared, an unresolved V gene accounts for under half, and the others remain unexplained. V, J and clone size are taken as reported in that table, and D and trimming were inferred from the DNA itself. The sample table contains roughly 430,000 clones; only one count was recorded for roughly 87% of them. The ten largest clones capture around 2.1% of the sample.

In the prospective study, participants were about 18 to 90 years old, resided in 25 or so geographic areas of the United States, and were enrolled through a virtual design. Cohort assignment in the prospective study relied on participant-reported clinical history from a screening survey and a study questionnaire. Each participant in the prospective study had whole blood, serum and a nasopharyngeal or oropharyngeal swab collected by mobile phlebotomists. Participants in the prospective study had the option to provide additional blood draws and questionnaires over an approximately 2-month period. Blood samples from the prospective study were shipped frozen or at room temperature prior to DNA extraction.

The receptor's source is a woman in her thirties or forties with acute COVID-19. Sequenced input: PBMCs or T cells enriched from blood (not recorded which). The chain is encoded by TRBV19 joined to TRBJ2-2; TRBD1 might be the D gene, on 6 matching bases. The nucleotide sequence is TGTGCCAGTAGTGCTACAGGGCCCGGGGAGCTGTTTTTT. Its product reads: CASSATGPGELFF.